The T cell receptor beta chain described here comes from a study of T cells in Graves' hyperthyroidism and ophthalmopathy. Patients were aged 18 to 65, had disease duration under 2 months, and had newly diagnosed hyperthyroidism. The table lists this clonotype with a few counts. Its antigen remains unidentified. It was RNA transcripts that yielded the amplified TCR beta CDR3 regions. The study used the HTBI primer set for a first-round RT-PCR of the TCR CDR3. In TCRdb, the multiplex PCR reads were re-called with MiXCR into one record per CDR3 protein. Found here are under 400,000 distinct CDR3 sequences, roughly 25% of them singletons; the top ten hold over 70%. The CDR3 runs to 15 residues. The germline V gene encodes CDR1 SNHLY and CDR2 FYNNEI. V was clipped by 4 bases and J by 2 bases; unmatched bases: 6. The study's findings and limits: Ophthalmopathy could be told apart from stable hyperthyroidism with a 13 V-J model.

The sample was blood. This sequence joins TRBV2 and TRBJ2-5; 8 nucleotides line up with TRBD2. The TCR originated in a man in his forties or fifties with Graves' hyperthyroidism. CDR3 loop: CASSAEREPQETQYF. The DNA of the CDR3 is TGTGCCAGCAGTGCGGAGCGGGAGCCTCAAGAGACCCAGTACTTC.